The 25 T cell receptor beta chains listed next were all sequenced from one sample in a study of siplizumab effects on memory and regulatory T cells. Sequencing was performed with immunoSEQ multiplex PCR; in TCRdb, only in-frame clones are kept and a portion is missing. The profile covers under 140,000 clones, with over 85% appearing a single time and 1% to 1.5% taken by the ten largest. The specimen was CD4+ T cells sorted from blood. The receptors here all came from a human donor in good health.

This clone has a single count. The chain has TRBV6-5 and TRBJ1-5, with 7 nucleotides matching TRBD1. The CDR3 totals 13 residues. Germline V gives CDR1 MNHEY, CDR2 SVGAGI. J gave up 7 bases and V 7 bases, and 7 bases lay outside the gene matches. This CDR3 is CASKTGVSQPQHF. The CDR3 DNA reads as TGTGCCAGCAAAACAGGGGTGAGCCAGCCCCAGCATTTT.

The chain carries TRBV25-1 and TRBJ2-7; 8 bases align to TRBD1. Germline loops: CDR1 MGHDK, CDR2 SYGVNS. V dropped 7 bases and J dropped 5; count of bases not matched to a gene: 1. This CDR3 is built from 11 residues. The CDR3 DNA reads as TGTGCCAGCACGGACAGGGACGAGCAGTACTTC. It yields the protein CASTDRDEQYF.

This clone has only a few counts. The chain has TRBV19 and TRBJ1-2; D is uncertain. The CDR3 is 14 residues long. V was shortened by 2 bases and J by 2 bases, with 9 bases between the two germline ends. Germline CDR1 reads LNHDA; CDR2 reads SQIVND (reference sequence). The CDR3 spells CASSISGWNYGYTF. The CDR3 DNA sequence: TGTGCCAGTAGTATAAGTGGCTGGAACTATGGCTACACCTTC.

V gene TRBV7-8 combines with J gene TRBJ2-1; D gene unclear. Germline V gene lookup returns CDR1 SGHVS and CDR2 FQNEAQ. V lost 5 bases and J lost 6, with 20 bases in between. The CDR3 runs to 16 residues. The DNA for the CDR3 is TGTGCCAGCAGCCGCGCGATTAGTGCAGCCGGCAATGAGCAGTTCTTC. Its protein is CASSRAISAAGNEQFF.

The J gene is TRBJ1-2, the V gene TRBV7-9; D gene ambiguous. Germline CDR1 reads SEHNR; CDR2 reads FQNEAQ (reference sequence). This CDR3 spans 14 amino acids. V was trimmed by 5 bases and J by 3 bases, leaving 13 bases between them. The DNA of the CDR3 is TGTGCCAGCAGCCCCCGGGTCGGTGACTATGGCTACACCTTC. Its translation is CASSPRVGDYGYTF.

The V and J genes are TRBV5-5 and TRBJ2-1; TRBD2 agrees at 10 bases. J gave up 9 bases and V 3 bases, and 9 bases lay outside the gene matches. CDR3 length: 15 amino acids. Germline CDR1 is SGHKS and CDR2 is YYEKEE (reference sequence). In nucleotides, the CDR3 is TGTGCCAGCAGCTCGGCTAGCGGGAGACGTGGTGAGCAGTTCTTC. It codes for CASSSASGRRGEQFF.

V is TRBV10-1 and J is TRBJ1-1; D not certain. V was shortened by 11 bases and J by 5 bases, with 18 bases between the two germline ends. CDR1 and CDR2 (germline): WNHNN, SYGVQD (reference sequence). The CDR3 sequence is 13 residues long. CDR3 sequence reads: CAPPDVRPTEAFF. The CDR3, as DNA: TGCGCCCCCCCCGACGTACGCCCTACTGAAGCTTTCTTT.

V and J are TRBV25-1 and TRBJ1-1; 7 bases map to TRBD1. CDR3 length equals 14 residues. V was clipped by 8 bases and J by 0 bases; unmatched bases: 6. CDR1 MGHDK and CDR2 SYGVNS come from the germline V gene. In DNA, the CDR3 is TGTGCCAGCGGATCCAGGGGGATGAACACTGAAGCTTTCTTT. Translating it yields CASGSRGMNTEAFF.

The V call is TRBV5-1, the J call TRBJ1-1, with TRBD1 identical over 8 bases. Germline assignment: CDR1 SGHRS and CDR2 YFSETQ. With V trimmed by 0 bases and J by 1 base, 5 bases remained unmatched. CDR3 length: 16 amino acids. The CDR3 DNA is TGCGCCAGCAGCTTGGTGGACAGGGCGAGGAACACTGAAGCTTTCTTT. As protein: CASSLVDRARNTEAFF.

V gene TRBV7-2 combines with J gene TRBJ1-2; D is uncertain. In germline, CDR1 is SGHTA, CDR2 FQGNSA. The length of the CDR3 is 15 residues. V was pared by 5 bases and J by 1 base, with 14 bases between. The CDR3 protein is CASSPQAQSNYGYTF. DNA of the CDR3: TGTGCCAGCAGCCCGCAAGCACAGAGTAACTATGGCTACACCTTC.

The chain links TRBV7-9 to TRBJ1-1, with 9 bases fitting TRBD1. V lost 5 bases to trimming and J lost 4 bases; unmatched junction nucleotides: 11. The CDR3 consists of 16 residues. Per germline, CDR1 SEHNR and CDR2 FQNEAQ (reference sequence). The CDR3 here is CASSQTEQGAGTEAFF. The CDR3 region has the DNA TGTGCCAGCAGCCAAACGGAACAGGGGGCTGGCACTGAAGCTTTCTTT. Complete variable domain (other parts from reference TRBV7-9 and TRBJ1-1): DTGVSQNPRHKITKRGQNVTFRCDPISEHNRLYWYRQTLGQGPEFLTYFQNEAQLEKSRLLSDRFSAERPKGSFSTLEIQRTEQGDSAMYLCASSQTEQGAGTEAFFGQGTRLTVV.

The DNA for the CDR3 is TGTGCCAGCAGCTTAACCCTAGGGACTGAAGCTTTCTTT. Encoded protein: CASSLTLGTEAFF. This chain links TRBV7-3 with TRBJ1-1, with no clear D. Per the germline V gene, CDR1 is SGHTA and CDR2 is FQGTGA. Between the trimmed V and J ends, which lost 0 bases and 5 bases, there was a span of 7 bases. The CDR3 covers 13 residues.

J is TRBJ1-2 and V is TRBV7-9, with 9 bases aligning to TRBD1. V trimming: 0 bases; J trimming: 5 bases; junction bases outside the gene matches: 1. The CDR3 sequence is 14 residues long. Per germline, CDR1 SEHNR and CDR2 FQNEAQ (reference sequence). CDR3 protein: CASSLAGQGYGYTF. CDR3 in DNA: TGTGCCAGCAGCTTAGCGGGACAGGGATATGGCTACACCTTC.

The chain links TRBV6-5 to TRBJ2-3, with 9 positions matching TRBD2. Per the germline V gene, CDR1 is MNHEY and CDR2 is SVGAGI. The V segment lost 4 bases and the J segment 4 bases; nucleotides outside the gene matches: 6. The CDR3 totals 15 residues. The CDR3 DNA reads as TGTGCCAGCAGTTCTGGCGGGGGGGCTCCAGATACGCAGTATTTT. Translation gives CASSSGGGAPDTQYF.

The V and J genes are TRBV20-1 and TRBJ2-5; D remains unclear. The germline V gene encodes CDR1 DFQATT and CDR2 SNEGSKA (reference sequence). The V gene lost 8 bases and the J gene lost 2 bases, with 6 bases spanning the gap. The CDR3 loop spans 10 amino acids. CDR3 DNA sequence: TGCAGTCTGATACAAGAGACCCAGTACTTC. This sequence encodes CSLIQETQYF.

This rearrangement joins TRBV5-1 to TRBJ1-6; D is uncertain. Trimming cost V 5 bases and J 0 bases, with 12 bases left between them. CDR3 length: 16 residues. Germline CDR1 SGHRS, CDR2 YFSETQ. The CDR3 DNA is TGCGCCAGCAGTTGGGGAAGAAGCTCCTATAATTCACCCCTCCACTTT. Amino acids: CASSWGRSSYNSPLHF.

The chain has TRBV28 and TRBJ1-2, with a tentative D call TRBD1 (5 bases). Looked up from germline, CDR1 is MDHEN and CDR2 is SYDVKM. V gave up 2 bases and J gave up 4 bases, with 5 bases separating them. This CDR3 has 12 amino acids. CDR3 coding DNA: TGTGCCAGCAGTTTAGACAGCTATGGCTACACCTTC. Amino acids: CASSLDSYGYTF.

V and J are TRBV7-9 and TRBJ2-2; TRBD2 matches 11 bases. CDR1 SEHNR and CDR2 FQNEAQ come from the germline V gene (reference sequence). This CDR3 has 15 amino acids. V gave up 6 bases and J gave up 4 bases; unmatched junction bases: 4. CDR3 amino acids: CASRLLAGGTGELFF. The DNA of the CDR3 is TGTGCCAGCAGGCTTCTAGCGGGGGGCACCGGGGAGCTGTTTTTT.

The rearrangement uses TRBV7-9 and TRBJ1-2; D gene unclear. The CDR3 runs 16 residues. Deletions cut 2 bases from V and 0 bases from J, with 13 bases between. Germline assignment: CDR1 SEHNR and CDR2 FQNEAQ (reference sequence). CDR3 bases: TGTGCCAGCAGCTTATTAGCTGGGAACGCTAACTATGGCTACACCTTC. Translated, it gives CASSLLAGNANYGYTF.

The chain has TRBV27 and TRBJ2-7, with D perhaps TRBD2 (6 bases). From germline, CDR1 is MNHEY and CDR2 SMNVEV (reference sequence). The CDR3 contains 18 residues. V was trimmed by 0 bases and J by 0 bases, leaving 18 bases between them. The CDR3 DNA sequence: TGTGCCAGCAGTTTATCCTCCGGACGGGGGACCCTCTCCTACGAGCAGTACTTC. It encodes CASSLSSGRGTLSYEQYF.

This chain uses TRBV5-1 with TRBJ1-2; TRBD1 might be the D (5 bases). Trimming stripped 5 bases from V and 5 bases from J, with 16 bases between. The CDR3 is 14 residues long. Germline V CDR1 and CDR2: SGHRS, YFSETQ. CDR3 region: CASRSTGPNYGYTF. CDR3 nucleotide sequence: TGCGCCAGCAGATCGACGGGACCGAATTATGGCTACACCTTC.

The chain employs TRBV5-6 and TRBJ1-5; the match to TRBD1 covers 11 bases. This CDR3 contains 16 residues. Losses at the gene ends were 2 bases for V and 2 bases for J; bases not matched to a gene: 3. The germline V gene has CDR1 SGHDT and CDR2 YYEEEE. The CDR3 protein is CASSLRTGGRNQPQHF. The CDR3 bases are TGTGCCAGCAGCTTACGGACAGGGGGCCGCAATCAGCCCCAGCATTTT.

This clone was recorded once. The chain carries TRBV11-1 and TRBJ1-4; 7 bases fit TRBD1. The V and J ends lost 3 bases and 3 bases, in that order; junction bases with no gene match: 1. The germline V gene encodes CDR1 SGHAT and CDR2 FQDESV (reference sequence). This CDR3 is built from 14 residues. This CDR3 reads CASSLGQPNEKLFF. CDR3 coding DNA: TGTGCCAGCAGCTTGGGACAGCCTAATGAAAAACTGTTTTTT.

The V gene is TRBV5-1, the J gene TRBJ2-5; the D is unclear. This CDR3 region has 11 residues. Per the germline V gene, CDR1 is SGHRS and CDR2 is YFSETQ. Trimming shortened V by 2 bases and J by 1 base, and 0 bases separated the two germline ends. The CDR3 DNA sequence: TGCGCCAGCAGCTTCCAAGAGACCCAGTACTTC. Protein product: CASSFQETQYF.

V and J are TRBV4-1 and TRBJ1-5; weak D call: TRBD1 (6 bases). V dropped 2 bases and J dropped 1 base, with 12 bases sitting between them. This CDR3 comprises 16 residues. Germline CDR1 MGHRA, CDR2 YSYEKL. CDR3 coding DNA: TGCGCCAGCAGCCAACCCGGACAGTACAGCAATCAGCCCCAGCATTTT. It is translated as CASSQPGQYSNQPQHF.